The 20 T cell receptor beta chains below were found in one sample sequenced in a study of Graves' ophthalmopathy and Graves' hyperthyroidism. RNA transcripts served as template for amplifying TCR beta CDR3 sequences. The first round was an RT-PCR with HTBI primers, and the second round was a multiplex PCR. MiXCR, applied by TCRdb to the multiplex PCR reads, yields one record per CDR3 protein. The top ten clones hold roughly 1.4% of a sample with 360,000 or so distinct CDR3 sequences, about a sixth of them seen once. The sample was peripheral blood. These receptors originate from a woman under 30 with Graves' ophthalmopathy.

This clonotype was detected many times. The CDR3 loop reads CASSHVPGDSGTGELFF. DNA of the CDR3: TGTGCCAGCAGCCACGTCCCGGGGGATAGTGGCACCGGGGAGCTGTTTTTT. The rearrangement uses TRBV3-1 and TRBJ2-2; a weak D match, TRBD2 (6 bases). Germline V gene sequence: CDR1 LGHDT, CDR2 YNNKEL (reference sequence). There are 17 residues in the CDR3. V dropped 3 bases and J dropped 4 bases, with 18 bases sitting between them.

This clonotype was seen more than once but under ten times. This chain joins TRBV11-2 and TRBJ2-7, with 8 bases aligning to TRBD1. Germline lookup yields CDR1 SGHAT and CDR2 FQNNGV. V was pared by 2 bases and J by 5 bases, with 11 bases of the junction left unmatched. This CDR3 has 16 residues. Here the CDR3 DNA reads TGTGCCAGCAGCTTAAAGGTCCCCAGGACAGGGAACGAGCAGTACTTC. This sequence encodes CASSLKVPRTGNEQYF.

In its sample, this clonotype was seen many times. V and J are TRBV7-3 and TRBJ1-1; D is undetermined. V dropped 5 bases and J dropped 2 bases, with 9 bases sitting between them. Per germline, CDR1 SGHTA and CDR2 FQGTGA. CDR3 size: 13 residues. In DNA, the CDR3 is TGTGCCAGCAGCCCCCAACCCAACACTGAAGCTTTCTTT. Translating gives CASSPQPNTEAFF.

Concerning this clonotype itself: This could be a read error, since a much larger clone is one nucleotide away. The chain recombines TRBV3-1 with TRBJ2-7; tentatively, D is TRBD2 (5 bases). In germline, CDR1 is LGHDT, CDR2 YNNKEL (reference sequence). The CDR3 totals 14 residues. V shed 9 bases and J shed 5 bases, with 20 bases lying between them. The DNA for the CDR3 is TGTGCCAGTGCCCCGACTGGCGGGTCGGACGAGCAGTACTTC. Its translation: CASAPTGGSDEQYF.

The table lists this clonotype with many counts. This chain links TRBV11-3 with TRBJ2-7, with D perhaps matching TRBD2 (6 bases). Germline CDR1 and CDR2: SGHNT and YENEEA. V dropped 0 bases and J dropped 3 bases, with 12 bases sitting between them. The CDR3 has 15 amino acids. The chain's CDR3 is CASSLDHGGVYEQYF. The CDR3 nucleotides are TGTGCCAGCAGCTTAGATCACGGAGGGGTCTACGAGCAGTACTTC.

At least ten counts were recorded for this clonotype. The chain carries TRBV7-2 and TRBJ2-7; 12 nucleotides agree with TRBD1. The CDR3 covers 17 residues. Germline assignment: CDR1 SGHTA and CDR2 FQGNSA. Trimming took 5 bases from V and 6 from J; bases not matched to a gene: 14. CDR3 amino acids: CASSKLPGQGAYSEQYF. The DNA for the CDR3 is TGTGCCAGCAGCAAACTTCCGGGACAGGGGGCGTATAGCGAGCAGTACTTC.

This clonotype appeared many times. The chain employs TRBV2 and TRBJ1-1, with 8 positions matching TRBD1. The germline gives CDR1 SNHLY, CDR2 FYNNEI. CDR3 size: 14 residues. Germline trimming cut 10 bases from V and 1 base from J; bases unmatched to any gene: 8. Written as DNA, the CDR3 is TGTGCCACCGGGGCAGGGGGCTGGAACACTGAAGCTTTCTTT. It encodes CATGAGGWNTEAFF.

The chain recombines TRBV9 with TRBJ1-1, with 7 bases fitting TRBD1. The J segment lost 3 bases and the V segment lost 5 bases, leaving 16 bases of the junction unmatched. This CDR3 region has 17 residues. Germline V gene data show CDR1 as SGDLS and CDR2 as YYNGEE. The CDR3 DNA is TGTGCCAGCAGTCAGGGGGAAGTACAGGGTAAAGACACTGAAGCTTTCTTT. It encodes CASSQGEVQGKDTEAFF.

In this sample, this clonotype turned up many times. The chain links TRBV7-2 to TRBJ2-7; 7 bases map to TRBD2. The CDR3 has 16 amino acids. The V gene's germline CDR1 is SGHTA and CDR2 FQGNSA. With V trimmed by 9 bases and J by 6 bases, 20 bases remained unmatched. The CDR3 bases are TGTGCCAGTAACATCGGGGGGAGTCTTCACCGAGGCGAGCAGTACTTC. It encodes CASNIGGSLHRGEQYF.

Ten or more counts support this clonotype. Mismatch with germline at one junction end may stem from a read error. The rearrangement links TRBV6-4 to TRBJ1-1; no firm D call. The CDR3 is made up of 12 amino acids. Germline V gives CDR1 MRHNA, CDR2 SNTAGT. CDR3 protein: CASGAGNTEALF. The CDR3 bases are TGTGCCAGCGGCGCGGGGAACACTGAAGCTCTCTTT.

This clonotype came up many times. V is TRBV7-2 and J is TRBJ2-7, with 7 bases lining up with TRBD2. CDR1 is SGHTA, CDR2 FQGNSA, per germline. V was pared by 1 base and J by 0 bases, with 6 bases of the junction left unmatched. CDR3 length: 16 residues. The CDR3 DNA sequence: TGTGCCAGCAGCTTAGGCGCTAGCGGCATCTCCTACGAGCAGTACTTC. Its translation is CASSLGASGISYEQYF.

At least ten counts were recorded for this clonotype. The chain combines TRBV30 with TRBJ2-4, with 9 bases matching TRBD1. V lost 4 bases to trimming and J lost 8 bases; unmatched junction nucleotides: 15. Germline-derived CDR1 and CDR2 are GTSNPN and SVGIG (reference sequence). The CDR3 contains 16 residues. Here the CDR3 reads CAWTEKTGQGIDIQYF. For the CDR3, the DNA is TGTGCCTGGACCGAGAAGACGGGACAGGGTATTGACATTCAGTACTTC.

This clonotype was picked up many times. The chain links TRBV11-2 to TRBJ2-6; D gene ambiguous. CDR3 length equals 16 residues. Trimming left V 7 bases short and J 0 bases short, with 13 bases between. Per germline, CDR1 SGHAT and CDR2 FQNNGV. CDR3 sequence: CASTPRLVSGANVLTF. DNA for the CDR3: TGTGCCAGCACCCCCAGACTCGTCTCTGGGGCCAACGTCCTGACTTTC. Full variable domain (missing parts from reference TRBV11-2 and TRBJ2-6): EAGVAQSPRYKIIEKRQSVAFWCNPISGHATLYWYQQILGQGPKLLIQFQNNGVVDDSQLPKDRFSAERLKGVDSTLKIQPAKLEDSAVYLCASTPRLVSGANVLTFGAGSRLTVL.

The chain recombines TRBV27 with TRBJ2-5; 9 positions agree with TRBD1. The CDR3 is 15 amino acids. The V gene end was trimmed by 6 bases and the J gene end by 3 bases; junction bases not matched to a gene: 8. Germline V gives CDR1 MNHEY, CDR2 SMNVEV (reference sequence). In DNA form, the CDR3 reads TGTGCCAGCAGGTTAGGGACAGGGTCAGAAGAGACCCAGTACTTC. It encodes CASRLGTGSEETQYF.

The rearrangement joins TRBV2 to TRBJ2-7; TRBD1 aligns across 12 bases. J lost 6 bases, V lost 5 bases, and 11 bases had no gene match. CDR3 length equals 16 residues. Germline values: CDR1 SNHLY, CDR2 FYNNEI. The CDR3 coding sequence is TGTGCCAGCAGTCGAAGGGGGACAGGGGGCTCCGGCGAGCAGTACTTC. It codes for CASSRRGTGGSGEQYF.

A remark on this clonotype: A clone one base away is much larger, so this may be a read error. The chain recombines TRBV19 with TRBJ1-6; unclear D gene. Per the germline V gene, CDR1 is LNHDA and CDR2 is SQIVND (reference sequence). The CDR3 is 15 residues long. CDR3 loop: CASTHEGPYISPLHF. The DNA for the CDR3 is TGTGCCAGTACCCACGAAGGGCCCTATATTTCACCCCTCCACTTT.

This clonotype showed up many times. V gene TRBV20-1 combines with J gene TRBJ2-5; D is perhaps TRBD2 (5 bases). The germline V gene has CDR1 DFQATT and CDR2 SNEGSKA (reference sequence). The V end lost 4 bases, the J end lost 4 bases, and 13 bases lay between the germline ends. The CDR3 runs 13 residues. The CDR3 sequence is CSANSGIRETQYF. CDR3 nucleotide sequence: TGCAGTGCTAACAGCGGTATCAGAGAGACCCAGTACTTC.

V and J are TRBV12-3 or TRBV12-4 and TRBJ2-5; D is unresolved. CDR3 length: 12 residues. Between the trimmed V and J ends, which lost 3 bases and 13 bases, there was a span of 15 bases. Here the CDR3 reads CASSLDQVGRYF. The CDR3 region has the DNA TGTGCCAGCAGTTTGGACCAGGTCGGACGGTACTTC.

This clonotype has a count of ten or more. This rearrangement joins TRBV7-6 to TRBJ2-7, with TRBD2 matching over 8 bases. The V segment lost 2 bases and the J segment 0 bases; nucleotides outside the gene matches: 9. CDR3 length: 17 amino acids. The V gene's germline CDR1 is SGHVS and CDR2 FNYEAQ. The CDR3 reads CASSLSPTSGYSYEQYF. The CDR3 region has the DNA TGTGCCAGCAGCTTATCCCCCACTAGCGGTTACTCCTACGAGCAGTACTTC.

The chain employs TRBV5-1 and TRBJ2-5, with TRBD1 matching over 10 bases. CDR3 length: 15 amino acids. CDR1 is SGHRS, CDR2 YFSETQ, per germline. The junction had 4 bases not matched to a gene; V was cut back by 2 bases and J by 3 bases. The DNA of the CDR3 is TGCGCCAGCAGCTTAGGGGGACAGGGGAAAGAGACCCAGTACTTC. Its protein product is CASSLGGQGKETQYF.